This T cell receptor beta chain was sequenced during a study of cytomegalovirus exposure and HLA in healthy donors. Primers for the PCR totalled 60 Vbeta and 13 Jbeta. TCRdb's table, derived via immunoSEQ multiplex PCR, lists solely in-frame clones and lacks some. Of around 150,000 clones in the sample, approximately 70% were seen once. V was shortened by 5 bases and J by 5 bases, with 11 bases between the two germline ends. This CDR3 has 13 amino acids. In germline, CDR1 is SSHAT, CDR2 FNYEAQ (reference sequence). The clonotype comes from a human donor in good health. The rearrangement links TRBV7-7 to TRBJ2-3, with a possible D match to TRBD1 (6 bases). Sequencing used PBMCs. CDR3 in amino acids: CASSATGLDTQYF. The CDR3, as DNA: TGTGCCAGCAGCGCCACAGGGTTAGATACGCAGTATTTT.